The entry below describes one T cell receptor beta chain. These data originate in a study of shared T cell receptors in the human thymus. The CDR3 has 19 amino acids. V trimming: 4 bases; J trimming: 7 bases; junction bases outside the gene matches: 21. Germline CDR1 KGHSH, CDR2 LQKENI. Assay used: immunoSEQ multiplex PCR; TCRdb lists only in-frame clones, some missing. The sample records under 450,000 clones, around 93% being singletons. The origin of this receptor is a human donor. Sequencing input: thymocytes. V is TRBV18 and J is TRBJ2-2; the match to TRBD2 covers 7 bases. The CDR3, as DNA: TGTGCCAGCTCACAAAACCCAGGAGGTGGGAGGGCCGTGAACGGGGAGCTGTTTTTT. Translation: CASSQNPGGGRAVNGELFF.